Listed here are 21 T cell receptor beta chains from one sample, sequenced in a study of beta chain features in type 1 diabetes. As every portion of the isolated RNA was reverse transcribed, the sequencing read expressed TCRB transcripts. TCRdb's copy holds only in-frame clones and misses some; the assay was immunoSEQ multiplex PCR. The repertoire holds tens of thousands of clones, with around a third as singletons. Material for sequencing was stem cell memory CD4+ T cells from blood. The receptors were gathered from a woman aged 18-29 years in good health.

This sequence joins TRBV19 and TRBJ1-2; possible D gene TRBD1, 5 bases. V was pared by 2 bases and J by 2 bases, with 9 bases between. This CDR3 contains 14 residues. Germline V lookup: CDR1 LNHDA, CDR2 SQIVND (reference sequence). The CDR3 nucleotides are TGTGCCAGTAGTATAAGTCGACAGAACTATGGCTACACCTTC. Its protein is CASSISRQNYGYTF. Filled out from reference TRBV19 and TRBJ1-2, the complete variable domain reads DGGITQSPKYLFRKEGQNVTLSCEQNLNHDAMYWYRQDPGQGLRLIYYSQIVNDFQKGDIAEGYSVSREKKESFPLTVTSAQKNPTAFYLCASSISRQNYGYTFGSGTRLTVV.

CDR3 nucleotides: TGTGCCAGCAGTTTGGCCCTCTGGGAGACCCAGTACTTC. It encodes CASSLALWETQYF. The genes are TRBV28 and TRBJ2-5; D remains ambiguous. This CDR3 has 13 residues. V lost 3 bases and J lost 5, with 10 bases in between. The germline CDR1 and CDR2 sequences are MDHEN and SYDVKM.

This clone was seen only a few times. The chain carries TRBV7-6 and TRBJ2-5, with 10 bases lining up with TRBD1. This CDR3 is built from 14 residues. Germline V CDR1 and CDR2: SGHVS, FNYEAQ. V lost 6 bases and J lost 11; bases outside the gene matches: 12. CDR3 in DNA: TGTGCCAGCAGTCCCGGACAGGGGGTGGGGGAGCAGTACTTC. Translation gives CASSPGQGVGEQYF.

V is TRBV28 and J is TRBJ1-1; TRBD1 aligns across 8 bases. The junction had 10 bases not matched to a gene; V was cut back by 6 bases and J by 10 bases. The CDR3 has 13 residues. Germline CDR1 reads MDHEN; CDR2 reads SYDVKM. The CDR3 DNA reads TGTGCCAGCAGCCCCCCGGTGGACAGGGCAGCTTTCTTT. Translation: CASSPPVDRAAFF.

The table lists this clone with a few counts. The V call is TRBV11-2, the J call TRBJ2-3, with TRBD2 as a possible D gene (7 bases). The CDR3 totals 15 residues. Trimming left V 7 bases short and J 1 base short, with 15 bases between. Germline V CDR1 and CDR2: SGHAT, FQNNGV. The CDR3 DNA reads TGTGCCAGCACTAGGGGGGGCTGGGGCACAGATACGCAGTATTTT. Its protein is CASTRGGWGTDTQYF.

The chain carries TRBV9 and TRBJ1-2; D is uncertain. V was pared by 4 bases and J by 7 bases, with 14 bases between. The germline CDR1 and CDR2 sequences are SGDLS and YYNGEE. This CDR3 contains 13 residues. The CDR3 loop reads CASSLAGSSGYTF. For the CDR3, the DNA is TGTGCCAGCAGCCTTGCAGGATCCTCTGGCTACACCTTC.

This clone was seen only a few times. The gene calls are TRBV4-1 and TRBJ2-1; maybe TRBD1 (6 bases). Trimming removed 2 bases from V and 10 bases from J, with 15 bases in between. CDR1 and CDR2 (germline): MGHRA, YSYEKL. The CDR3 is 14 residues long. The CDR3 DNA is TGCGCCAGCAGCCAACCGACCGGGACACCCGAGCAGTTCTTC. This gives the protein CASSQPTGTPEQFF.

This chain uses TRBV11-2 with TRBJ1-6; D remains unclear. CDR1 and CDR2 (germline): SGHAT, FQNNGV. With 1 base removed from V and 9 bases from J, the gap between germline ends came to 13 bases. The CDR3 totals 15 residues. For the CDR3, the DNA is TGTGCCAGCAGCTTAGGGTACTCGAGGGTTTCACCCCTCCACTTT. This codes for CASSLGYSRVSPLHF.

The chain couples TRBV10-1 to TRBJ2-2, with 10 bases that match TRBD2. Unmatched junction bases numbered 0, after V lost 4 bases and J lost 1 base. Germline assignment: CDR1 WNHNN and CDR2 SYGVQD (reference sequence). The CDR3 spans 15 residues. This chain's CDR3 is CASSGLAGNTGELFF. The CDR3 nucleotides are TGCGCCAGCAGTGGACTAGCGGGGAACACCGGGGAGCTGTTTTTT.

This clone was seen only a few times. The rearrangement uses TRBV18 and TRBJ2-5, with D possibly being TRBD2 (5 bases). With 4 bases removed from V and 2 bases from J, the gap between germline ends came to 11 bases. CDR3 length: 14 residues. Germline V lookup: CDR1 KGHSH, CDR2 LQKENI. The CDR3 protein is CASSRSRTQETQYF. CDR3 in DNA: TGTGCCAGCTCACGATCGAGGACTCAAGAGACCCAGTACTTC.

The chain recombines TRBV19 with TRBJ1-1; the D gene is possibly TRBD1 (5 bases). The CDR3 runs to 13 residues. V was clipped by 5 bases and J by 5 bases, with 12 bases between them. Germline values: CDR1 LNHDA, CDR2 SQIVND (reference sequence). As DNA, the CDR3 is TGTGCCAGTAGTCAGGGAAAGAGGACTGAAGCTTTCTTT. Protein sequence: CASSQGKRTEAFF.

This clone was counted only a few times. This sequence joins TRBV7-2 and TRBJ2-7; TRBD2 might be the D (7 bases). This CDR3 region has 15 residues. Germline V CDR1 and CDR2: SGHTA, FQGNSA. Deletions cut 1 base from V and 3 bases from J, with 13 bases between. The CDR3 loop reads CASSLGGGGHYEQYF. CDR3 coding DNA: TGTGCCAGCAGCTTAGGAGGCGGGGGCCACTACGAGCAGTACTTC.

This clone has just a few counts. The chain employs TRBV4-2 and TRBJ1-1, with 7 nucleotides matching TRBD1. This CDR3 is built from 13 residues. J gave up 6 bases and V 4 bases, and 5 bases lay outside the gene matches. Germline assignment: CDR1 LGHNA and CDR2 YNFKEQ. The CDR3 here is CASSRGTVPEAFF. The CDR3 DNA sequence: TGTGCCAGCAGCCGGGGGACAGTTCCTGAAGCTTTCTTT.

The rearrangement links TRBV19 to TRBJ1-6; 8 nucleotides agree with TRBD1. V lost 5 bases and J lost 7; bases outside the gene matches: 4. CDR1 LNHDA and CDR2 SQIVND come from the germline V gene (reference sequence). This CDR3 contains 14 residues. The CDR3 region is CASSGGQANSPLHF. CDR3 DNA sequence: TGTGCCAGTAGTGGGGGACAGGCCAATTCACCCCTCCACTTT.

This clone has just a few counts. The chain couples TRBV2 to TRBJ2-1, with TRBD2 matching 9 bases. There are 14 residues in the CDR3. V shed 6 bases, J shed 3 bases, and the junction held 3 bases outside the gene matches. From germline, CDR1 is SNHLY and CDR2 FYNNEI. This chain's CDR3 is CASRGTSHYNEQFF. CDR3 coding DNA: TGTGCCAGCAGGGGGACTAGCCACTACAATGAGCAGTTCTTC.

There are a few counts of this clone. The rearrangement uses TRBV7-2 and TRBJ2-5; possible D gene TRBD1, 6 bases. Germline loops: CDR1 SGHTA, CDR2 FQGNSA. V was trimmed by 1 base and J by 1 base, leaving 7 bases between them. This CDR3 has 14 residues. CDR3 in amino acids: CASSLGGGQETQYF. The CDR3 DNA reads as TGTGCCAGCAGCTTAGGAGGGGGCCAAGAGACCCAGTACTTC.

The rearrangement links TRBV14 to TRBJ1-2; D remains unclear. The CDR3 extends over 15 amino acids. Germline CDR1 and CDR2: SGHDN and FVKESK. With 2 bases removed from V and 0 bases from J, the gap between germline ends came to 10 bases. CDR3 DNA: TGTGCCAGCAGCCAATCTCAGACAACTAACTATGGCTACACCTTC. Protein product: CASSQSQTTNYGYTF. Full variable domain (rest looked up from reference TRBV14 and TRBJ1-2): EAGVTQFPSHSVIEKGQTVTLRCDPISGHDNLYWYRRVMGKEIKFLLHFVKESKQDESGMPNNRFLAERTGGTYSTLKVQPAELEDSGVYFCASSQSQTTNYGYTFGSGTRLTVV.

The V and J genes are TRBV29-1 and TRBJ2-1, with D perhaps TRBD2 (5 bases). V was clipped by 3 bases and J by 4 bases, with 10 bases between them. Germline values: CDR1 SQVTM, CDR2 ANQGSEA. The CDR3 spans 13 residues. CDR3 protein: CSVDWTWYNEQFF. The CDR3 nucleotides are TGCAGCGTTGATTGGACTTGGTACAATGAGCAGTTCTTC.

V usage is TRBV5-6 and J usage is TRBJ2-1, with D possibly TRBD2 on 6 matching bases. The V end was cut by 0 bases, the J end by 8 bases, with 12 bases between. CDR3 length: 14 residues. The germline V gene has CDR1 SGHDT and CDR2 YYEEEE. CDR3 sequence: CASSLVTGGDEQFF. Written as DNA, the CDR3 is TGTGCCAGCAGCTTGGTAACCGGCGGGGATGAGCAGTTCTTC. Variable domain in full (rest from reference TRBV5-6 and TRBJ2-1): DAGVTQSPTHLIKTRGQQVTLRCSPKSGHDTVSWYQQALGQGPQFIFQYYEEEERQRGNFPDRFSGHQFPNYSSELNVNALLLGDSALYLCASSLVTGGDEQFFGPGTRLTVL.

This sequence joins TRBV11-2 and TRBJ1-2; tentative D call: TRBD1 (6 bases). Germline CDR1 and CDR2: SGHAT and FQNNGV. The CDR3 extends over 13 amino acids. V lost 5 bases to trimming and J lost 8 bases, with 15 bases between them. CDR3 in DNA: TGTGCCAGCAGCCAAAGCCTCACAGGGGGCTACACCTTC. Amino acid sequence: CASSQSLTGGYTF. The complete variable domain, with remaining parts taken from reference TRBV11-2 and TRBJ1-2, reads EAGVAQSPRYKIIEKRQSVAFWCNPISGHATLYWYQQILGQGPKLLIQFQNNGVVDDSQLPKDRFSAERLKGVDSTLKIQPAKLEDSAVYLCASSQSLTGGYTFGSGTRLTVV.

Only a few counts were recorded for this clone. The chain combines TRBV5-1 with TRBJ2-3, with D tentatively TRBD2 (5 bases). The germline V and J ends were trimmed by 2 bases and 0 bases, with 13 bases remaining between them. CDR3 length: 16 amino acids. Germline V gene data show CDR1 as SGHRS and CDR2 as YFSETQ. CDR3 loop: CASSLAGGISTDTQYF. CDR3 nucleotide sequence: TGCGCCAGCAGCTTAGCAGGAGGAATTAGCACAGATACGCAGTATTTT.